The TCR beta chain described here comes from a study of blood T cells in healthy people across ages. V lost 4 bases to trimming and J lost 3 bases, with 16 bases between them. Per the germline V gene, CDR1 is SGHRS and CDR2 is YFSETQ. This CDR3 is 15 amino acids long. Sample-barcoded 5' priming and a J-beta primer mix drove a second PCR of roughly 7 to 11 cycles. Each cDNA molecule received a tag from a template-switch adaptor that had 12 random nucleotides. TCRdb independently ran MiXCR on the 5' RACE reads; one entry per CDR3 protein. The profile shows approximately 810,000 distinct CDR3 sequences, less than 35% of them singletons. This clonotype was detected ten times or more. The target antigen is unknown. Points from the study as a whole: Donor CMV infection status was unknown, possibly confounding age-related changes in expanded clonotypes.

The study drew donors from healthy Caucasian individuals in Russia aged roughly 6 to 95. The sequenced sample consisted of blood. This clonotype was obtained from a woman older than 75 in good health. The chain recombines TRBV5-1 with TRBJ1-2, with D perhaps matching TRBD1 (6 bases). As DNA, the CDR3 is TGCGCCAGCAGCCGTGGGACACACCAGGACTATGGCTACACCTTC. Translated, it gives CASSRGTHQDYGYTF. Full variable domain (outside the CDR3, taken from reference TRBV5-1 and TRBJ1-2): KAGVTQTPRYLIKTRGQQVTLSCSPISGHRSVSWYQQTPGQGLQFLFEYFSETQRNKGNFPGRFSGRQFSNSRSEMNVSTLELGDSALYLCASSRGTHQDYGYTFGSGTRLTVV.